Listed below are T cell receptor beta chains from one sample, sequenced in a study of OX40 agonist ivuxolimab in advanced cancers. Using immunoSEQ multiplex PCR, the repertoire was profiled, and TCRdb retains in-frame clones only, with some absent. The repertoire includes roughly 26,000 clones, 75% to 90% of them detected once, and roughly 35% sits in the top ten. The sample consisted of CD4+ or CD8+ T cells sorted from blood, taken in a trial of the OX40 agonist ivuxolimab. Receptors were obtained from an adult with an advanced solid tumor such as melanoma, head and neck, liver or kidney cancer. CDR3s include the opening cysteine and the closing phenylalanine or tryptophan. A D gene is named only where the DNA matches it firmly. Rows may omit the clone size; those that give it use once, few, many or a size class.

V	D	length	size	J	CDR3	DNA
TRBV19	TRBD1	15	.	TRBJ2-3	CASSPGTGSTDTQYF	TGTGCCAGTAGTCCAGGGACAGGTAGCACAGATACGCAGTATTTT
TRBV2	TRBD1	16	.	TRBJ2-1	CASNSPGTGVVDEQFF	TGTGCCAGCAACTCACCCGGGACAGGGGTAGTGGATGAGCAGTTCTTC
TRBV4-3	.	15	.	TRBJ1-2	CASGQDTGTFYGYTF	TGCGCCAGCGGCCAAGACACAGGGACATTCTATGGCTACACCTTC
TRBV5-6	.	15	.	TRBJ1-5	CASSLSRVGAQPQHF	TGTGCCAGCAGCCTTTCGCGGGTAGGGGCTCAGCCCCAGCATTTT
TRBV6-6	.	14	.	TRBJ1-4	CASSYWATNEKLFF	TGTGCCAGCAGTTACTGGGCAACTAATGAAAAACTGTTTTTT
TRBV6-1	.	12	.	TRBJ2-7	CASSGSSYEQYF	TGTGCCAGCAGCGGTTCCTCCTACGAGCAGTACTTC
TRBV6-1	.	11	.	TRBJ2-7	CASSYTYEQYF	TGTGCCAGCAGTTACACATACGAGCAGTACTTC
TRBV14	.	15	.	TRBJ1-2	CASSLTVMGNYGYTF	TGTGCCAGCAGCCTCACTGTTATGGGTAACTATGGCTACACCTTC
TRBV6-5	.	13	.	TRBJ2-7	CASSRDLSYEQYF	TGTGCCAGCAGTCGGGACTTATCCTACGAGCAGTACTTC
TRBV7-9	TRBD2	15	.	TRBJ2-7	CASSLRVGGAYEQYF	TGTGCCAGCAGCTTACGGGTCGGGGGGGCCTACGAGCAGTACTTC
TRBV4-1	TRBD1	13	medium-sized	TRBJ1-2	CASRRTGDYGYTF	TGCGCCAGCAGGCGGACAGGGGACTATGGCTACACCTTC
TRBV4-1	TRBD1	15	.	TRBJ1-3	CASSPQGGPGNTIYF	TGCGCCAGCAGCCCCCAGGGGGGCCCTGGAAACACCATATATTTT
TRBV2	.	14	.	TRBJ2-7	CASSDLALTYEQYF	TGTGCCAGCAGTGACCTGGCCCTAACCTACGAGCAGTACTTC
TRBV4-1	.	15	.	TRBJ1-5	CASSQLSRDDQPQHF	TGCGCCAGCAGCCAATTGTCCAGGGATGATCAGCCCCAGCATTTT
TRBV10-3	.	19	.	TRBJ1-5	CAISESVLPQGPYNQPQHF	TGTGCCATCAGTGAGTCAGTCCTCCCCCAGGGGCCCTACAATCAGCCCCAGCATTTT
TRBV29-1	.	15	.	TRBJ2-3	CSVEGGREGTDTQYF	TGCAGCGTTGAAGGCGGAAGGGAGGGCACAGATACGCAGTATTTT
TRBV19	.	15	.	TRBJ1-5	CASSIGLTSNQPQHF	TGTGCCAGTAGTATAGGTCTTACAAGCAATCAGCCCCAGCATTTT
TRBV7-2	.	15	few	TRBJ1-6	CASSLKGRINSPLHF	TGTGCCAGCAGCTTAAAGGGACGGATTAATTCACCCCTCCACTTT
TRBV9	TRBD2	15	.	TRBJ2-7	CASSEWGRVLDEQYF	TGTGCCAGCAGCGAGTGGGGGAGGGTGTTGGACGAGCAGTACTTC
TRBV19	.	13	few	TRBJ2-7	CASRPDASYEQYF	TGTGCCAGTAGGCCGGACGCGTCCTACGAGCAGTACTTC
TRBV7-9	.	12	.	TRBJ2-2	CASSLLGGELFF	TGTGCCAGCAGCTTACTGGGCGGGGAGCTGTTTTTT
TRBV7-6	TRBD2	16	.	TRBJ2-3	CASSLAAGGPGDTQYF	TGTGCCAGCAGCTTAGCAGCGGGGGGGCCTGGAGATACGCAGTATTTT
TRBV13	.	13	.	TRBJ2-3	CASSRGGTDTQYF	TGTGCCAGCAGCCGTGGGGGCACAGATACGCAGTATTTT
TRBV4-1	TRBD2	17	.	TRBJ2-7	CASSQVAVAGPTYEQYF	TGCGCCAGCAGCCAAGTGGCGGTAGCGGGCCCTACCTACGAGCAGTACTTC
TRBV6-1	.	14	.	TRBJ1-1	CASSESRVNTEAFF	TGTGCCAGCAGTGAATCCCGGGTTAACACTGAAGCTTTCTTT
TRBV19	TRBD1	14	.	TRBJ1-1	CASSIWDRNTEAFF	TGTGCCAGTAGTATTTGGGACAGAAACACTGAAGCTTTCTTT
TRBV27	.	11	few	TRBJ2-1	CASSRYNEQFF	TGTGCCAGCAGTCGGTATAATGAGCAGTTCTTC
TRBV7-8	TRBD2	14	once	TRBJ2-7	CASSSGLAGDEQYF	TGTGCCAGCAGCTCGGGACTAGCGGGAGACGAGCAGTACTTC